This paragraph covers one T cell receptor (beta chain) sequence. Its antigen is not known. This entry is derived from a study of siplizumab effects on memory and regulatory T cells. Measured with immunoSEQ multiplex PCR; TCRdb has only the in-frame clones, and not every one. The sample carries 60,000 to 65,000 clones, 79% recorded once. General study points: Significantly reduced by siplizumab was the cumulative frequency of alloreactive sequences, namely those traceable to unstimulated CD4+ memory cells. Roughly 75-96% of dividing CD4+ or CD8+ clones were without an attributable naive or memory phenotype.

Germline V gives CDR1 ENHRY, CDR2 SYGVKD. The J segment lost 2 bases and the V segment lost 4 bases, leaving 11 bases of the junction unmatched. This CDR3 contains 17 residues. The sample taken for sequencing was memory CD4+ T cells sorted from blood. The V and J genes are TRBV10-3 and TRBJ2-3; 8 nucleotides align to TRBD1. The receptor was isolated from a human donor in good health. The CDR3 nucleotides read TGTGCCATCAGTGCTACACTGGACAGGGAAGACACAGATACGCAGTATTTT. Translating gives CAISATLDREDTDTQYF.